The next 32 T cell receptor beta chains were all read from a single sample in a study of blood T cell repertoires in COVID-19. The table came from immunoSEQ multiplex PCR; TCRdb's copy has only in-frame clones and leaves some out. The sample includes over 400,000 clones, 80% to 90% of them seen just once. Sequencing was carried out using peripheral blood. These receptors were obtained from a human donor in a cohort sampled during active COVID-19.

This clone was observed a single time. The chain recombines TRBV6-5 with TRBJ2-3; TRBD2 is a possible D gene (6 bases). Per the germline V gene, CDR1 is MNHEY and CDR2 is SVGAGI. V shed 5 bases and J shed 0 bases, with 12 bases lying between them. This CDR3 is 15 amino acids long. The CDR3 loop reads CASSQTGLSTDTQYF. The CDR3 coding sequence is TGTGCCAGCAGTCAGACGGGACTTAGCACAGATACGCAGTATTTT.

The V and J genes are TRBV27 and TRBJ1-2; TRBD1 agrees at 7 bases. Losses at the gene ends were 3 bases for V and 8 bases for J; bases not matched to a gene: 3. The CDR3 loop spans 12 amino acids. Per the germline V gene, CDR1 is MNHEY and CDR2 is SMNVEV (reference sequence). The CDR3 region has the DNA TGTGCCAGCAGTTTGACAGGGCTGGGCTACACCTTC. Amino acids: CASSLTGLGYTF.

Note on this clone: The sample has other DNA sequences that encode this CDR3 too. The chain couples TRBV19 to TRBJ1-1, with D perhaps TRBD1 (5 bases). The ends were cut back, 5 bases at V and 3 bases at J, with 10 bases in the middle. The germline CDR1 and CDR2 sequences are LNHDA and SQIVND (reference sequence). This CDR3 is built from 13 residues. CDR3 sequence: CASSSTGDTEAFF. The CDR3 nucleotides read TGTGCCAGTAGTTCGACGGGGGACACTGAAGCTTTCTTT.

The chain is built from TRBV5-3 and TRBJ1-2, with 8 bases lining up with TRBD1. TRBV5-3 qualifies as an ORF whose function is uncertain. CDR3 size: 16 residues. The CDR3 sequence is CEEEGDRKELNYGYTF. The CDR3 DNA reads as TGTGAGGAAGAAGGGGACAGGAAGGAGCTTAACTATGGCTACACCTTC.

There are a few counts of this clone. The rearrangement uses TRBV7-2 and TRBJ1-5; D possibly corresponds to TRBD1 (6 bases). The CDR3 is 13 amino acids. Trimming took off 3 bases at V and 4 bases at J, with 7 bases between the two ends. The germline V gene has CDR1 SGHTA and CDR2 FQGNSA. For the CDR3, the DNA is TGTGCCAGCAGCTTTACAGGGAATCAGCCCCAGCATTTT. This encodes CASSFTGNQPQHF.

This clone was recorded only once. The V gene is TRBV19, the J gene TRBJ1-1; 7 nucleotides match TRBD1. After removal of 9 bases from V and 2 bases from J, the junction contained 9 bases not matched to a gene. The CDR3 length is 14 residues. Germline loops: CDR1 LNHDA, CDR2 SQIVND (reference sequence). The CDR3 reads CASRNQGENTEAFF. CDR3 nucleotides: TGTGCCAGCCGGAACCAGGGGGAAAACACTGAAGCTTTCTTT.

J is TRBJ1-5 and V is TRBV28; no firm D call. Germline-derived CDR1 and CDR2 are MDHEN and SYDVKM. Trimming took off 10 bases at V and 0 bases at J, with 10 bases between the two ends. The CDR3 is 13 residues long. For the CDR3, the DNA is TGTGCCATACGTCGCGATAGCAATCAGCCCCAGCATTTT. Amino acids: CAIRRDSNQPQHF.

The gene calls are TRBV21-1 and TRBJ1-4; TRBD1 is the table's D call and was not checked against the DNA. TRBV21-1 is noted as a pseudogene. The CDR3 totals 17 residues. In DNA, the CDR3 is TGTGCCAGCAGCAAAGAAAGGAGGGACAGGGTGAATGAAAAACTGTTTTTT. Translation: CASSKERRDRVNEKLFF.

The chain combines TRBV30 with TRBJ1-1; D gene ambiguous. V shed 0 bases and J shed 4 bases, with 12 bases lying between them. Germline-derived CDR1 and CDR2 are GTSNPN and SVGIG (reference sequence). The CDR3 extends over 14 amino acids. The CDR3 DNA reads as TGTGCCTGGAGTGTGACTGGCGGGTTCACTGAAGCTTTCTTT. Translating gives CAWSVTGGFTEAFF.

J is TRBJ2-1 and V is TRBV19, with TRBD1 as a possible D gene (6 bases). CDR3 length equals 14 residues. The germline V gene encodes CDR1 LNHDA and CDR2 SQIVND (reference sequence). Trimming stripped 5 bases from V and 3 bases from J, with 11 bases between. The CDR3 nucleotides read TGTGCCAGTAGTGGTGGGACAAACTACAATGAGCAGTTCTTC. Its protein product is CASSGGTNYNEQFF.

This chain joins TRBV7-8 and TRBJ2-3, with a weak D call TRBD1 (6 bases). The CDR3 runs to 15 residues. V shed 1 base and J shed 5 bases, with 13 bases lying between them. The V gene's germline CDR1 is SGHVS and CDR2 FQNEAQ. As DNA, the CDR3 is TGTGCCAGCAGCTTAGTAATGGGACATGGAGATACGCAGTATTTT. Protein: CASSLVMGHGDTQYF.

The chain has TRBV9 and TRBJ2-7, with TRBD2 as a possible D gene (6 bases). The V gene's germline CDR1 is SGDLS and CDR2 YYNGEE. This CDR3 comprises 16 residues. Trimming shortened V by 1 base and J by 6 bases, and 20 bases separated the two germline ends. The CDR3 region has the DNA TGTGCCAGCAGCGTATCTCGGGGCGCCCGGAGGGCCGAGCAGTACTTC. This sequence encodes CASSVSRGARRAEQYF.

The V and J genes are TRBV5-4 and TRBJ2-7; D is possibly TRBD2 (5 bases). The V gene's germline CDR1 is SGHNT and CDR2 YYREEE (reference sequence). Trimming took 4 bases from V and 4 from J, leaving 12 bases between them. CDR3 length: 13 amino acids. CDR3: CASSRAGGYEQYF. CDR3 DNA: TGTGCCAGCAGCCGAGCTGGAGGATACGAGCAGTACTTC.

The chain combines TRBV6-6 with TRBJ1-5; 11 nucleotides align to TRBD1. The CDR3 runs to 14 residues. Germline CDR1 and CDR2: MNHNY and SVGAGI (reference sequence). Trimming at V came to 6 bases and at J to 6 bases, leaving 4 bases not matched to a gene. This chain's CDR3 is CASRWGQGGQPQHF. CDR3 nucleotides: TGTGCCAGCAGATGGGGACAGGGGGGTCAGCCCCAGCATTTT.

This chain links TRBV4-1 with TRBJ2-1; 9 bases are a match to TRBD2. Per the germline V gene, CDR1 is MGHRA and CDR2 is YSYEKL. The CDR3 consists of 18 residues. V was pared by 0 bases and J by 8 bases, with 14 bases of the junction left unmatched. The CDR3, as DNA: TGCGCCAGCAGCCAAGAGGCCCTTCAGCTAGCGGGACCCCATGAGCAGTTCTTC. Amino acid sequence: CASSQEALQLAGPHEQFF.

CDR3 DNA sequence: TGTGCCAGCTCACCAACGACAGCTTCCTACGAGCAGTACTTC. The encoded protein is CASSPTTASYEQYF. This chain links TRBV18 with TRBJ2-7; maybe TRBD1 (5 bases). Trimming left V 2 bases short and J 1 base short, with 9 bases between. From germline, CDR1 is KGHSH and CDR2 LQKENI. The CDR3 consists of 14 residues.

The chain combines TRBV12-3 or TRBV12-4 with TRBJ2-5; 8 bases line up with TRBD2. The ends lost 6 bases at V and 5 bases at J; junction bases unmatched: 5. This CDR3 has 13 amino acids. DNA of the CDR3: TGTGCCAGCAGGGGTAGCGGGACTGAGACCCAGTACTTC. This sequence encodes CASRGSGTETQYF.

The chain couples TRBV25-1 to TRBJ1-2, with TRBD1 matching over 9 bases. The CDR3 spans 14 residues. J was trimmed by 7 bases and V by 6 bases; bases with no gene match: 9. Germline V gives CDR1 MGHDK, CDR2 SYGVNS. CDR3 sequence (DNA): TGTGCCAGCAGCCCTCCGTGGGACAGGGTTGGCTACACCTTC. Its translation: CASSPPWDRVGYTF.

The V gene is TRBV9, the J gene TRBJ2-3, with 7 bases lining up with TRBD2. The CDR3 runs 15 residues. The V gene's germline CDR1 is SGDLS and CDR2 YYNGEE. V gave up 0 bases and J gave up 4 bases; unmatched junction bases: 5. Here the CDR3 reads CASSVVGGLADTQYF. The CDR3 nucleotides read TGTGCCAGCAGCGTAGTCGGGGGGTTAGCAGATACGCAGTATTTT. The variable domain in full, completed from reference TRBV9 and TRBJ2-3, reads DSGVTQTPKHLITATGQRVTLRCSPRSGDLSVYWYQQSLDQGLQFLIQYYNGEERAKGNILERFSAQQFPDLHSELNLSSLELGDSALYFCASSVVGGLADTQYFGPGTRLTVL.

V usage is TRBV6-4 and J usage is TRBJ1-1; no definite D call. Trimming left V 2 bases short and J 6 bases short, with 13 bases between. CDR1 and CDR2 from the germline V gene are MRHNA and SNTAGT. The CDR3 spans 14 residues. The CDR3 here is CASSDEPGIPEAFF. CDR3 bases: TGTGCCAGCAGTGACGAACCGGGGATTCCTGAAGCTTTCTTT.

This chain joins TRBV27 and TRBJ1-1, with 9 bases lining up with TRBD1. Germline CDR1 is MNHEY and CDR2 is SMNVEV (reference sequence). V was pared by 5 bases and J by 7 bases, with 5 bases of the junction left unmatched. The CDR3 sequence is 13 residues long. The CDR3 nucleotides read TGTGCCAGCAGTGTACAGGGGGCCGGTGAAGCTTTCTTT. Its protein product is CASSVQGAGEAFF.

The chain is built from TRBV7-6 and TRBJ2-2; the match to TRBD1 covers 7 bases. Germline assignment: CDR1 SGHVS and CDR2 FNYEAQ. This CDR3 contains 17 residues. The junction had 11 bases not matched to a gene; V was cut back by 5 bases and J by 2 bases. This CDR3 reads CASSQTPGTANTGELFF. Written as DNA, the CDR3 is TGTGCCAGCAGCCAAACCCCCGGGACAGCAAACACCGGGGAGCTGTTTTTT.

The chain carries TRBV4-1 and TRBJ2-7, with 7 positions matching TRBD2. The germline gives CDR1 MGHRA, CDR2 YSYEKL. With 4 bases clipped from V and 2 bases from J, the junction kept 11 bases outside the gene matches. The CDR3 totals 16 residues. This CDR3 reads CASSRYGGGVTYEQYF. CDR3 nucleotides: TGCGCCAGCAGCCGATACGGGGGAGGGGTGACCTACGAGCAGTACTTC.

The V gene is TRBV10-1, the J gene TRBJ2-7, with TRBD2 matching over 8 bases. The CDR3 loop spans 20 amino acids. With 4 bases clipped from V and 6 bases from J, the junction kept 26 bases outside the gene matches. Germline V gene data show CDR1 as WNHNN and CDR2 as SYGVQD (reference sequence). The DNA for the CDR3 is TGCGCCAGCAGTGGATCAAATGAAACCCCGGGACTAGAAGGTCCTTGCGAGCAGTACTTC. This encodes CASSGSNETPGLEGPCEQYF.

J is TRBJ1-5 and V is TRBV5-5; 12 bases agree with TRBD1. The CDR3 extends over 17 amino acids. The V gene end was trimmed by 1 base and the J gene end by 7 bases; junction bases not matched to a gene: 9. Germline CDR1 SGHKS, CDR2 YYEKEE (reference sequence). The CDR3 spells CASSLYSGQGARQPQHF. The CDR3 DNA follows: TGTGCCAGCAGCTTGTATTCGGGACAGGGGGCGAGACAGCCCCAGCATTTT.

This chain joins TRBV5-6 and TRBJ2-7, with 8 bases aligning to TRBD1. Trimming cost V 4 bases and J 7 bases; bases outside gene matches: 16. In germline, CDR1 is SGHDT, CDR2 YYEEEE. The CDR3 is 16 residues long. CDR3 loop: CASSLNTGTGLSEQYF. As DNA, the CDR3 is TGTGCCAGCAGCCTAAATACTGGGACAGGCCTTTCGGAGCAGTACTTC.

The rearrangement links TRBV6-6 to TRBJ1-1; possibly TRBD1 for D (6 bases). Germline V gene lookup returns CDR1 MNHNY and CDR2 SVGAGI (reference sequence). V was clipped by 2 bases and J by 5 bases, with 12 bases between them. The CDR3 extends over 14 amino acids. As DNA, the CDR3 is TGTGCCAGCAGTTACCGGGACACGAGGACTGAAGCTTTCTTT. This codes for CASSYRDTRTEAFF.

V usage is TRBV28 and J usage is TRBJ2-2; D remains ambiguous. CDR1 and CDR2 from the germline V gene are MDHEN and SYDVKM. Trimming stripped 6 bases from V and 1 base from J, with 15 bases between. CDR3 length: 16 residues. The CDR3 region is CASRAQSSLNTGELFF. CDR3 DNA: TGTGCCAGCAGGGCACAGTCGAGTTTGAACACCGGGGAGCTGTTTTTT.

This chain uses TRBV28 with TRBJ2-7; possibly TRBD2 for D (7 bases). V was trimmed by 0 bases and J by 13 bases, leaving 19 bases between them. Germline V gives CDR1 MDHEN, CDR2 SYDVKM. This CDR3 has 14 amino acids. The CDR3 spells CASSLWRGGGRNYF. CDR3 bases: TGTGCCAGCAGTTTATGGCGAGGGGGGGGACGGAATTACTTC.

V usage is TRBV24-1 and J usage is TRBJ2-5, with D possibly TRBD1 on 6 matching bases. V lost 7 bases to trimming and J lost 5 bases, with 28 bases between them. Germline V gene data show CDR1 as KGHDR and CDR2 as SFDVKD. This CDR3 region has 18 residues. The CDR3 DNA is TGTGCCACCAGCCAAGCAATCAGTTTCCGGGACACCTTGGAGACCCAGTACTTC. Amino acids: CATSQAISFRDTLETQYF.

The CDR3 is CASSFGIHDEQFF. CDR3 nucleotides: TGTGCCAGTAGTTTCGGGATACATGATGAGCAGTTCTTC. The chain recombines TRBV19 with TRBJ2-1, with D maybe TRBD2 (5 bases). Trimming left V 5 bases short and J 8 bases short, with 13 bases between. Germline V gives CDR1 LNHDA, CDR2 SQIVND (reference sequence). The CDR3 has 13 amino acids.

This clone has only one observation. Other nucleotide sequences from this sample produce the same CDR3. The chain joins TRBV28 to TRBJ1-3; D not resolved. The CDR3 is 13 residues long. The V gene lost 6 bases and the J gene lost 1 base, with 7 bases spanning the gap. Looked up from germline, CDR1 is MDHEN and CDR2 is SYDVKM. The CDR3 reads CASSRGSGNTIYF. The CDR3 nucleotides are TGTGCCAGCAGCCGAGGGTCTGGAAACACCATATATTTT.